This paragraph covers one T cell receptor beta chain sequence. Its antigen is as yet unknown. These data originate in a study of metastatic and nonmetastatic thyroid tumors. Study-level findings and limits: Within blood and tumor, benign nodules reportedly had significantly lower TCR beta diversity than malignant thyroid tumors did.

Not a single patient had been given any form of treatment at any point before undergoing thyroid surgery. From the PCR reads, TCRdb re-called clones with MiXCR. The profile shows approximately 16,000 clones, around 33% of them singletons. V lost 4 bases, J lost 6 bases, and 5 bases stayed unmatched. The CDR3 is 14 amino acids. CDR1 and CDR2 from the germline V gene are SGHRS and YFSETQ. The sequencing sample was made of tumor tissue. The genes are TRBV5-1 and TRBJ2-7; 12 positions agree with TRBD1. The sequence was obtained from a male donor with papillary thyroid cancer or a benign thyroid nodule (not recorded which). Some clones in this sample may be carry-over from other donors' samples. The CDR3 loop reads CASSEGQGASEQYF. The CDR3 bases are TGCGCCAGCAGCGAGGGACAGGGGGCGTCCGAGCAGTACTTC. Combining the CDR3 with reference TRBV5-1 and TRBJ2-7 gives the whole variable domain KAGVTQTPRYLIKTRGQQVTLSCSPISGHRSVSWYQQTPGQGLQFLFEYFSETQRNKGNFPGRFSGRQFSNSRSEMNVSTLELGDSALYLCASSEGQGASEQYFGPGTRLTVT.